These 14 T cell receptor beta chains came from one sample sequenced in a study of shared clonotypes between healthy human individuals. Produced via immunoSEQ multiplex PCR; TCRdb's table is partial and in-frame only. The sample includes more than 2,000,000 clones, roughly 92% of them seen just once. What was sequenced was naive CD4+ T cells sorted from blood. Subset indicated: CD45RA+ positively selected. Source of these receptors: a man younger than 30 in good health.

The chain uses TRBV28 and TRBJ2-5; tentative D call: TRBD1 (6 bases). Trimming removed 2 bases from V and 0 bases from J, with 7 bases in between. Looked up from germline, CDR1 is MDHEN and CDR2 is SYDVKM. The CDR3 is 14 residues long. The CDR3 nucleotides are TGTGCCAGCAGTTTACAGGGGAACCAAGAGACCCAGTACTTC. Amino acid sequence: CASSLQGNQETQYF. Based on the CDR3 plus reference TRBV28 and TRBJ2-5, the full variable domain is DVKVTQSSRYLVKRTGEKVFLECVQDMDHENMFWYRQDPGLGLRLIYFSYDVKMKEKGDIPEGYSVSREKKERFSLILESASTNQTSMYLCASSLQGNQETQYFGPGTRLLVL.

CDR3 coding DNA: TGCGCCAGCACCCCCGGTCCGGGGGGCGCGGCTGGAAACACCATATATTTT. It is translated as CASTPGPGGAAGNTIYF. The chain combines TRBV5-1 with TRBJ1-3; D perhaps matches TRBD1 (6 bases). This CDR3 spans 17 amino acids. V was shortened by 6 bases and J by 2 bases, with 21 bases between the two germline ends. Germline CDR1 SGHRS, CDR2 YFSETQ.

V usage is TRBV7-9 and J usage is TRBJ1-1; D possibly corresponds to TRBD1 (5 bases). The length of the CDR3 is 14 residues. V lost 3 bases and J lost 5, with 13 bases in between. Germline V gives CDR1 SEHNR, CDR2 FQNEAQ (reference sequence). CDR3 amino acids: CASSLGGVETEAFF. The CDR3 bases are TGTGCCAGCAGCTTGGGAGGGGTCGAGACTGAAGCTTTCTTT.

This chain connects TRBV7-8 to TRBJ2-7, with a possible D match to TRBD2 (7 bases). The CDR3 is 13 amino acids. V dropped 3 bases and J dropped 2 bases, with 8 bases sitting between them. CDR1 is SGHVS, CDR2 FQNEAQ, per germline. This CDR3 reads CASSFGGPYEQYF. The CDR3 DNA follows: TGTGCCAGCAGCTTCGGGGGGCCCTACGAGCAGTACTTC.

The DNA for the CDR3 is TGTGCCTCCTCATCAACTAGCGGGAGGGGTGAGCAGTTCTTC. It codes for CASSSTSGRGEQFF. The chain combines TRBV30 with TRBJ2-1; 13 positions agree with TRBD2. V trimming: 7 bases; J trimming: 9 bases; junction bases outside the gene matches: 9. CDR1 is GTSNPN, CDR2 SVGIG, per germline (reference sequence). This CDR3 is built from 14 residues.

This clone was detected once. The rearrangement joins TRBV18 to TRBJ1-4, with no clear D. The CDR3 runs 14 residues. Germline values: CDR1 KGHSH, CDR2 LQKENI. The V gene lost 5 bases and the J gene lost 6 bases, with 13 bases spanning the gap. The CDR3 protein is CASSSQARDEKLFF. The CDR3 nucleotides read TGTGCCAGCTCATCCCAAGCGCGGGATGAAAAACTGTTTTTT.

The V call is TRBV4-1, the J call TRBJ2-3; no clear D. CDR3 length: 12 amino acids. Trimming stripped 4 bases from V and 3 bases from J, with 5 bases between. CDR1 and CDR2 (germline): MGHRA, YSYEKL. The CDR3 protein is CASSPTTDTQYF. The CDR3 coding sequence is TGCGCCAGCAGCCCGACTACAGATACGCAGTATTTT.

This clone was seen just once. The chain employs TRBV7-9 and TRBJ2-3; 8 nucleotides match TRBD2. Germline V gene lookup returns CDR1 SEHNR and CDR2 FQNEAQ (reference sequence). The CDR3 spans 13 residues. V shed 5 bases and J 6 bases; nucleotides not matched to a gene: 4. For the CDR3, the DNA is TGTGCCAGCAGCCTCTCTAGCGGGGATACGCAGTATTTT. Translating gives CASSLSSGDTQYF.

The chain uses TRBV7-2 and TRBJ1-1, with 9 bases that match TRBD1. The CDR3 sequence is 13 residues long. Trimming removed 5 bases from V and 10 bases from J; junction bases left unmatched: 8. Germline CDR1 reads SGHTA; CDR2 reads FQGNSA. The CDR3 nucleotides read TGTGCCAGCAGCCCAGGAGGGACAGGGAGAGCTTTCTTT. Protein: CASSPGGTGRAFF.

The chain uses TRBV10-3 and TRBJ1-4; 8 positions agree with TRBD1. The junction had 15 bases not matched to a gene; V was cut back by 4 bases and J by 8 bases. CDR1 is ENHRY and CDR2 is SYGVKD in the germline V gene. CDR3 length equals 17 residues. The CDR3 bases are TGTGCCATCAGTGCCCGCCCCGAAAGACAGGGGTACGAAAAACTGTTTTTT. It specifies CAISARPERQGYEKLFF.

This rearrangement joins TRBV7-8 to TRBJ2-2, with a weak D call TRBD2 (5 bases). Deletions cut 2 bases from V and 6 bases from J, with 16 bases between. Germline CDR1 and CDR2: SGHVS and FQNEAQ. The CDR3 sequence is 16 residues long. The CDR3 region is CASSLTPVGAAGELFF. The CDR3 coding sequence is TGTGCCAGCAGCTTAACCCCGGTGGGAGCGGCCGGGGAGCTGTTTTTT.

The V and J genes are TRBV9 and TRBJ1-2; unclear D gene. The length of the CDR3 is 13 residues. CDR1 and CDR2 from the germline V gene are SGDLS and YYNGEE. Trimming took 2 bases from V and 4 from J, leaving 9 bases between them. The CDR3 loop is CASSVEPRYGYTF. DNA for the CDR3: TGTGCCAGCAGCGTTGAACCCCGCTATGGCTACACCTTC.

This clone has a handful of counts. The rearrangement joins TRBV28 to TRBJ1-5; TRBD1 might be the D (5 bases). Per germline, CDR1 MDHEN and CDR2 SYDVKM. This CDR3 is 13 amino acids long. Deletions cut 6 bases from V and 5 bases from J, with 11 bases between. Written as DNA, the CDR3 is TGTGCCAGCAGCCGGACATCTTATCAGCCCCAGCATTTT. Translated, it gives CASSRTSYQPQHF.

The rearrangement links TRBV2 to TRBJ2-3; 8 bases align to TRBD2. CDR1 and CDR2 (germline): SNHLY, FYNNEI. V lost 6 bases to trimming and J lost 1 base; unmatched junction nucleotides: 6. The CDR3 runs to 15 residues. The CDR3, as DNA: TGTGCCAGCAGCCGGGGGGGCGGGGGCACAGATACGCAGTATTTT. Its translation: CASSRGGGGTDTQYF.